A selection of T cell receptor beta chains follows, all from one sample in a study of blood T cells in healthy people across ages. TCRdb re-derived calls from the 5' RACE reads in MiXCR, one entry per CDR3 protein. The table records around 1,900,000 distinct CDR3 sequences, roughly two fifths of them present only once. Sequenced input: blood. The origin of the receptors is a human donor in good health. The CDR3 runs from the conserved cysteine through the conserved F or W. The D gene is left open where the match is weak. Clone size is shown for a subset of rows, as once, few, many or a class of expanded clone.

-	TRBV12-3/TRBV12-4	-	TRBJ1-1	CASSLGPYEAFF	TGTGCCAGCAGTTTAGGACCTTATGAAGCTTTCTTT
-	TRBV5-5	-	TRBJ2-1	CASSPATPSDEQFF	TGTGCCAGCAGCCCTGCAACACCTTCCGATGAGCAGTTCTTC
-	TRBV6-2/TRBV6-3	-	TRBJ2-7	CASSYKTDWDTEQYF	TGTGCCAGCAGTTATAAAACCGACTGGGATACGGAGCAGTACTTC
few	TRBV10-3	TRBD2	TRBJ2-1	CATRIAGGNNEQFF	TGTGCCACCCGAATTGCGGGGGGCAACAATGAGCAGTTCTTC
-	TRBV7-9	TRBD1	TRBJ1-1	CASSLAGGFAFF	TGTGCCAGCAGCTTAGCAGGGGGCTTCGCTTTCTTT
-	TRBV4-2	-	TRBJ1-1	CASSQDASYTEAFF	TGTGCCAGCAGCCAAGACGCCAGCTACACCGAAGCTTTCTTT
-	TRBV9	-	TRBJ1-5	CASSVAGSRDQPQHF	TGTGCCAGCAGCGTAGCCGGGTCAAGGGATCAGCCCCAGCATTTT
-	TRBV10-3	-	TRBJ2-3	CAISLEITDTQYF	TGTGCCATCAGTTTAGAGATCACAGATACGCAGTATTTT
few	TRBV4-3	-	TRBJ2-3	CASSQTSNTDTQYF	TGCGCCAGCAGCCAGACTTCGAATACAGATACGCAGTATTTT
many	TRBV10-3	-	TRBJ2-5	CAISETRGETQYF	TGTGCCATCAGTGAAACCAGGGGAGAGACCCAGTACTTC
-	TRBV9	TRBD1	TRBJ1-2	CASSATTGSPYGYTF	TGTGCCAGCAGCGCGACGACAGGGAGTCCGTATGGCTACACCTTC
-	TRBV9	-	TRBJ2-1	CASSVEGFENEQFF	TGTGCCAGCAGCGTAGAAGGGTTTGAGAATGAGCAGTTCTTC
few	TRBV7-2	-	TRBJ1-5	CASSPWWGSNQPQHF	TGTGCCAGCAGCCCCTGGTGGGGGAGCAATCAGCCCCAGCATTTT
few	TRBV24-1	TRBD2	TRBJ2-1	CATSDPRGGLNEQFF	TGTGCCACCAGTGACCCGCGGGGGGGCCTGAATGAGCAGTTCTTC
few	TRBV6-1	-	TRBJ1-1	CASSPTGDNTEAFF	TGTGCCAGCAGTCCTACGGGGGATAACACTGAAGCTTTCTTT
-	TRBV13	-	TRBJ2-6	CASSHNEGGGANVLTF	TGTGCCAGCAGCCATAATGAGGGTGGTGGGGCCAACGTCCTGACTTTC
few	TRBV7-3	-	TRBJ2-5	CASSPTTSRETQYF	TGTGCCAGCAGCCCTACGACTAGTAGAGAGACCCAGTACTTC
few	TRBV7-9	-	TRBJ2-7	CASSSNTGRSDEQYF	TGTGCCAGCAGCTCAAACACAGGGAGGTCTGACGAGCAGTACTTC
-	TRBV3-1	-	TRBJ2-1	CASSQDSNQETQFF	TGCGCCAGCAGCCAAGACTCCAACCAAGAGACCCAGTTCTTC
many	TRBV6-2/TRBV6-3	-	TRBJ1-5	CASTFPGGEVQPQHF	TGTGCCAGCACCTTTCCCGGGGGAGAAGTGCAGCCCCAGCATTTT
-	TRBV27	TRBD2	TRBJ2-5	CASSLSRSSGGETQYF	TGTGCCAGCAGTTTATCGAGGAGTAGCGGGGGAGAGACCCAGTACTTC
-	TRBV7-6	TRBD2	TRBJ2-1	CASREREYNEQFF	TGTGCCAGCAGGGAGCGGGAGTACAATGAGCAGTTCTTC
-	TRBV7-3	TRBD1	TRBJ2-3	CASSPQQGFEADTQYF	TGTGCCAGCAGCCCCCAACAGGGGTTTGAAGCAGATACGCAGTATTTT
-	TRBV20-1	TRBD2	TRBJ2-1	CSVTSGGNSYNEQFF	TGCAGTGTTACTAGCGGGGGGAACTCCTACAATGAGCAGTTCTTC
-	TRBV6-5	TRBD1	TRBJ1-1	CASRTGYIAFF	TGTGCCAGCAGGACAGGGTATATAGCTTTCTTT
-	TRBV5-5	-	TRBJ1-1	CASRPAPGKNTEAFF	TGTGCCAGCAGACCAGCCCCAGGGAAGAACACTGAAGCTTTCTTT
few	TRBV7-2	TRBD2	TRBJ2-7	CASSKHTSGGSYEQYF	TGTGCCAGCAGCAAACACACTAGCGGGGGGTCCTACGAGCAGTACTTC
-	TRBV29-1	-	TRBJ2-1	CSVGRFCNEQFF	TGCAGCGTTGGCAGGTTCTGCAATGAGCAGTTCTTC
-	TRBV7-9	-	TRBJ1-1	CASSLAITNTEAFF	TGTGCCAGCAGCTTAGCGATAACGAACACCGAAGCTTTCTTT
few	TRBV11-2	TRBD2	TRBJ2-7	CASSWGGTVSYNEQYF	TGTGCCAGCAGCTGGGGAGGGACGGTCTCCTACAATGAGCAGTACTTC
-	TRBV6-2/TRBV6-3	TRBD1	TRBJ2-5	CASSYRDRGPTQETQYF	TGTGCCAGCAGTTATAGGGACAGGGGTCCTACTCAAGAGACCCAGTACTTC
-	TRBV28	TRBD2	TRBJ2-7	CASRKYGLAGISYEQYF	TGTGCCAGCAGGAAATATGGACTAGCGGGGATCTCCTACGAGCAGTACTTC
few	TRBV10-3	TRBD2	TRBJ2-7	CAISEGERGAYEQYF	TGTGCCATCAGTGAAGGGGAGCGGGGGGCCTACGAGCAGTACTTC
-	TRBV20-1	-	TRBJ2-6	CSARDARSGANVLTF	TGCAGTGCTAGAGATGCGCGCTCTGGGGCCAACGTCCTGACTTTC
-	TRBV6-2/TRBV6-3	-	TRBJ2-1	CASSYSSIFRTPREQFF	TGTGCCAGCAGTTACTCGAGTATCTTCCGGACGCCACGCGAGCAGTTCTTC
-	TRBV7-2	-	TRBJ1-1	CASSRQDNTEAFF	TGTGCCAGCAGCCGACAGGACAACACTGAAGCTTTCTTT
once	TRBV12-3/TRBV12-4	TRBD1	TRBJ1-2	CASRPRQGLHVYTF	TGTGCCAGCAGGCCCAGACAGGGTTTGCACGTCTACACCTTC
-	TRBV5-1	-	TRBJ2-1	CASSLGVLTGSYNEQFF	TGCGCCAGCAGCTTGGGAGTCCTCACGGGGAGCTACAATGAGCAGTTCTTC
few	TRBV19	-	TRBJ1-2	CASSMGHLGGYTF	TGTGCCAGTAGTATGGGTCATTTGGGAGGCTACACCTTC
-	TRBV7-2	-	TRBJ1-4	CASSNLATNEKLFF	TGTGCCAGCAGCAACCTTGCAACTAATGAAAAACTGTTTTTT
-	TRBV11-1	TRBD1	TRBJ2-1	CASSPWTGGHEQFF	TGTGCCAGCAGCCCCTGGACAGGGGGCCATGAGCAGTTCTTC
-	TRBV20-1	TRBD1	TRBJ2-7	CSAGGQGGGEQYF	TGCAGTGCTGGGGGACAGGGAGGGGGCGAGCAGTACTTC
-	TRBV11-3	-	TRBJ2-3	CASSLIGDPSTDTQYF	TGTGCCAGCAGCTTAATTGGGGATCCTAGCACAGATACGCAGTATTTT
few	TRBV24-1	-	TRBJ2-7	CATRPPQFHEQYF	TGTGCCACCAGGCCGCCGCAGTTCCACGAGCAGTACTTC
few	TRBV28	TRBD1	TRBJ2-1	CASSRDRDSSYNEQFF	TGTGCCAGCAGCCGAGATCGGGACAGCTCCTACAATGAGCAGTTCTTC
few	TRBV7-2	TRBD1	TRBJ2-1	CASSLNPGQGAYEQFF	TGTGCCAGCAGCCTAAACCCGGGACAGGGGGCCTATGAGCAGTTCTTC
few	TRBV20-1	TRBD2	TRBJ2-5	CSASSRGGGETQYF	TGCAGTGCTAGTTCCCGGGGGGGAGGGGAGACCCAGTACTTC
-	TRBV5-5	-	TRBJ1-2	CASSLLGGKANYGYTF	TGTGCCAGCAGCCTACTGGGAGGGAAAGCTAACTATGGCTACACCTTC
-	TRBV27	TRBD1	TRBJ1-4	CASSLSRTGWGNEKLFF	TGTGCCAGCAGTTTATCGAGGACAGGGTGGGGGAATGAAAAACTGTTTTTT
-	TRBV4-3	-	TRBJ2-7	CASSSSPANYEQYF	TGCGCCAGCAGCTCATCCCCGGCCAACTACGAGCAGTACTTC
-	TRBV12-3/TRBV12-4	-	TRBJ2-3	CASNPMLADTQYF	TGTGCCAGCAATCCTATGCTTGCGGATACGCAGTATTTT
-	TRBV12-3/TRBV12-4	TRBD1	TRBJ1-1	CASRRSTGVNTEAFF	TGTGCCAGCAGGCGTAGCACAGGGGTGAACACTGAAGCTTTCTTT
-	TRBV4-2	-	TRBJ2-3	CASSQPLTDTQYF	TGTGCCAGCAGCCAACCACTCACAGATACGCAGTATTTT
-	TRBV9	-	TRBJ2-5	CASSVGGAGSETQYF	TGTGCCAGCAGCGTAGGTGGAGCAGGTAGCGAGACCCAGTACTTC